The T cell receptor beta chain under discussion was sequenced for a study of shared clonotypes between healthy human individuals. Study-level results: Non-shared clonotypes displayed generation probabilities falling below those of clonotypes present in all four donors.

The CDR3 sequence is 13 residues long. Germline V gene sequence: CDR1 SEHNR, CDR2 FQNEAQ (reference sequence). Points on this clone: Its antigen is not identified.

Repertoires were generated with immunoSEQ multiplex PCR, while TCRdb's copy carries only in-frame clones and drops some. The sample has under 2,000,000 clones, about 95% seen once. CD45RO-negative, CCR7-positively selected cells formed the naive CD8 fraction, excluding terminally differentiated effector memory CD45RA+ cells. This receptor was obtained from a man between 18 and 35 years old in good health. Sequenced sample: naive CD8+ T cells sorted from blood. The rearrangement links TRBV7-9 to TRBJ2-1; the D is unclear. CDR3 in DNA: TGTGCTTCCTGGGGTGACGAGGACAATGAGCAGTTCTTC. It is translated as CASWGDEDNEQFF.